This TCR beta chain was sequenced during a study of T cells in Graves' hyperthyroidism and ophthalmopathy. Study-wide results and limits: From stable hyperthyroidism, ophthalmopathy was set apart by a 13 V-J model. Among thyroid clonotypes expanded above 0.001, most also appeared in blood.

The PBMCs were taken from roughly 10 ml of fresh peripheral blood. Note on this clonotype: As yet, its antigen is unknown.

The CDR3 runs to 14 residues. Trimming shortened V by 4 bases and J by 5 bases, and 14 bases separated the two germline ends. From germline, CDR1 is MNHEY and CDR2 SVGEGT. The TCR beta CDR3 regions underwent amplification using RNA transcripts as the source. The TCR CDR3 first-round RT-PCR relied on the HTBI primer set. TCRdb passed the multiplex PCR reads through MiXCR, listing each CDR3 protein once. The table lists nearly 750,000 distinct CDR3 sequences, just over 35% of them singletons. This chain joins TRBV6-2 or TRBV6-3 and TRBJ1-1; no definite D call. The sequenced sample was blood. This TCR was recovered from a woman between 40 and 50 years old with Graves' hyperthyroidism. The CDR3 DNA reads as TGTGCCAGCAGTTTATTCTCCCGAGGGACTGAAGCTTTCTTT. Encoded protein: CASSLFSRGTEAFF.